Shown below are 17 T cell receptor beta chains from a single sample sequenced in a study of shared clonotypes between healthy human individuals. Profiled with immunoSEQ multiplex PCR; TCRdb holds only in-frame clones, not every one. The data contain 800,000 to 1,200,000 clones, about four fifths of them seen just once; the ten biggest clones take up approximately 0.56%. The sequencing input was memory CD4+ T cells from PBMCs. This sample's subset: CD45RA-negative fraction. These receptors were obtained from a man between 18 and 35 years old in good health. Some clones in this sample may be carry-over from other donors' samples.

This clone has a single count. The chain recombines TRBV5-1 with TRBJ2-2; possible D gene TRBD1, 5 bases. V was pared by 0 bases and J by 4 bases, with 10 bases between. Looked up from germline, CDR1 is SGHRS and CDR2 is YFSETQ. The CDR3 covers 15 residues. DNA for the CDR3: TGCGCCAGCAGCTTGGTAACAGGCAGCACCGGGGAGCTGTTTTTT. Its protein product is CASSLVTGSTGELFF.

This chain joins TRBV5-5 and TRBJ1-1; 9 nucleotides match TRBD1. Germline lookup yields CDR1 SGHKS and CDR2 YYEKEE (reference sequence). V gave up 4 bases and J gave up 0 bases; unmatched junction bases: 1. This CDR3 is 14 amino acids long. The CDR3 here is CASSGQGLNTEAFF. The CDR3 nucleotides read TGTGCCAGCAGCGGACAGGGGTTGAACACTGAAGCTTTCTTT.

This clone was observed once. This chain joins TRBV18 and TRBJ2-3; a possible D gene is TRBD1 (5 bases). This CDR3 is 13 amino acids long. With 4 bases removed from V and 9 bases from J, the gap between germline ends came to 14 bases. Germline-derived CDR1 and CDR2 are KGHSH and LQKENI. Here the CDR3 reads CASSLTAWWTQYF. CDR3 in DNA: TGTGCCAGCTCACTGACAGCGTGGTGGACGCAGTATTTT.

J is TRBJ2-1 and V is TRBV9; D not resolved. This CDR3 has 13 residues. The germline gives CDR1 SGDLS, CDR2 YYNGEE. The V end lost 0 bases, the J end lost 9 bases, and 10 bases lay between the germline ends. CDR3 coding DNA: TGTGCCAGCAGCGTAGCCTTATACGCTGAGCAGTTCTTC. Encoded protein: CASSVALYAEQFF.

The chain carries TRBV4-1 and TRBJ2-7; 7 bases map to TRBD1. Germline CDR1 reads MGHRA; CDR2 reads YSYEKL. Trimming cost V 0 bases and J 2 bases; bases outside gene matches: 4. CDR3 length equals 15 residues. The CDR3 DNA follows: TGCGCCAGCAGCCAAGAGTATACAGGGGCCTACGAGCAGTACTTC. The encoded protein is CASSQEYTGAYEQYF.

The V and J genes are TRBV11-2 and TRBJ2-3; the match to TRBD2 covers 7 bases. The V gene's germline CDR1 is SGHAT and CDR2 FQNNGV. Trimming cost V 5 bases and J 1 base; bases outside gene matches: 6. This CDR3 spans 15 amino acids. The CDR3: CASSTSSGRTDTQYF. DNA of the CDR3: TGTGCCAGCAGCACAAGTAGCGGGCGCACAGATACGCAGTATTTT.

This clone was seen many times. Other DNA variants within this sample encode the same CDR3. CDR3 region: CASSTPFGIRDTDTQYF. The CDR3 nucleotides read TGTGCCAGCAGTACCCCCTTCGGGATCCGGGACACAGATACGCAGTATTTT. J is TRBJ2-3 and V is TRBV28; D is possibly TRBD2 (5 bases). Germline CDR1 MDHEN, CDR2 SYDVKM. Trimming removed 5 bases from V and 2 bases from J, with 20 bases in between. The CDR3 runs to 17 residues. Variable domain in full (rest from reference TRBV28 and TRBJ2-3): DVKVTQSSRYLVKRTGEKVFLECVQDMDHENMFWYRQDPGLGLRLIYFSYDVKMKEKGDIPEGYSVSREKKERFSLILESASTNQTSMYLCASSTPFGIRDTDTQYFGPGTRLTVL.

In nucleotides, the CDR3 is TGTGCTACTAGCGGGGAGCGATACGAGCAGTACTTC. Protein product: CATSGERYEQYF. J is TRBJ2-7 and V is TRBV6-5; 10 nucleotides align to TRBD2. The CDR3 is 12 amino acids. The germline V gene encodes CDR1 MNHEY and CDR2 SVGAGI.

This chain joins TRBV11-2 and TRBJ2-1, with D tentatively TRBD2 (5 bases). V lost 2 bases and J lost 2, with 13 bases in between. Germline CDR1 reads SGHAT; CDR2 reads FQNNGV. The length of the CDR3 is 16 residues. CDR3 sequence (DNA): TGTGCCAGCAGCTTATTCAGCGGAGGAACCTACAATGAGCAGTTCTTC. It yields the protein CASSLFSGGTYNEQFF.

This clone occurred once. The V call is TRBV9, the J call TRBJ1-1, with D perhaps TRBD1 (5 bases). The V gene's germline CDR1 is SGDLS and CDR2 YYNGEE. The CDR3 covers 16 residues. V lost 0 bases and J 6 bases, leaving 18 bases between the germline ends. CDR3 sequence (DNA): TGTGCCAGCAGCGTAGCGGGGACCAAAAGGGGCCCTGAAGCTTTCTTT. This translates into CASSVAGTKRGPEAFF.

The V gene is TRBV5-1, the J gene TRBJ2-7; TRBD2 agrees at 10 bases. Germline trimming cut 0 bases from V and 4 bases from J; bases unmatched to any gene: 4. The CDR3 loop spans 15 amino acids. Germline lookup yields CDR1 SGHRS and CDR2 YFSETQ. The CDR3: CASSLVLAGAYEQYF. The DNA of the CDR3 is TGCGCCAGCAGCTTGGTGCTAGCGGGAGCGTACGAGCAGTACTTC.

A note on this clone: Other nucleotide sequences from this sample produce the same CDR3. The CDR3 protein is CASSFRGRATDTQYF. The CDR3 DNA sequence: TGTGCCAGCAGTTTTAGGGGCAGGGCGACAGATACGCAGTATTTT. The chain has TRBV28 and TRBJ2-3; a weak D match, TRBD1 (5 bases). The germline CDR1 and CDR2 sequences are MDHEN and SYDVKM. V gave up 3 bases and J gave up 3 bases, with 13 bases separating them. CDR3 length equals 15 residues.

This clone is a singleton in its sample. This chain uses TRBV7-8 with TRBJ2-5; D not certain. The CDR3 loop spans 14 amino acids. Between the trimmed V and J ends, which lost 2 bases and 2 bases, there was a span of 9 bases. CDR1 and CDR2 (germline): SGHVS, FQNEAQ. CDR3 region: CASSLMQTQETQYF. The CDR3 DNA follows: TGTGCCAGCAGCTTAATGCAAACTCAAGAGACCCAGTACTTC.

The V and J genes are TRBV11-2 and TRBJ2-5, with 7 positions matching TRBD2. CDR1 is SGHAT, CDR2 FQNNGV, per germline. J gave up 3 bases and V 7 bases, and 8 bases lay outside the gene matches. CDR3 length equals 14 residues. DNA for the CDR3: TGTGCCAGCACACCGACCGCGGGAGAAGAGACCCAGTACTTC. Translation: CASTPTAGEETQYF.

The V and J genes are TRBV28 and TRBJ1-4; possible D gene TRBD1, 6 bases. Deletions cut 5 bases from V and 5 bases from J, with 15 bases between. CDR3 length: 15 residues. The germline V gene has CDR1 MDHEN and CDR2 SYDVKM. The CDR3 is CASSRPTGVNEKLFF. The CDR3 DNA reads TGTGCCAGCAGTCGTCCGACAGGAGTAAATGAAAAACTGTTTTTT.

The chain links TRBV6-1 to TRBJ2-7; 10 bases are shared with TRBD2. CDR1 is MNHNS and CDR2 is SASEGT in the germline V gene. The junction had 8 bases not matched to a gene; V was cut back by 3 bases and J by 0 bases. The CDR3 covers 17 residues. CDR3 DNA: TGTGCCAGCAGTGACTATCTTGGACTAGCGGACTCCTACGAGCAGTACTTC. This translates into CASSDYLGLADSYEQYF.

The chain joins TRBV30 to TRBJ2-5, with 11 positions matching TRBD2. The last part of the DNA fits TRBJ2-7 better; the J call may be wrong. The CDR3 extends over 13 amino acids. Per germline, CDR1 GTSNPN and CDR2 SVGIG (reference sequence). CDR3 sequence reads: CAGSTSGTYEQYF. CDR3 coding DNA: TGTGCCGGATCGACTAGCGGGACCTACGAGCAGTACTTC.